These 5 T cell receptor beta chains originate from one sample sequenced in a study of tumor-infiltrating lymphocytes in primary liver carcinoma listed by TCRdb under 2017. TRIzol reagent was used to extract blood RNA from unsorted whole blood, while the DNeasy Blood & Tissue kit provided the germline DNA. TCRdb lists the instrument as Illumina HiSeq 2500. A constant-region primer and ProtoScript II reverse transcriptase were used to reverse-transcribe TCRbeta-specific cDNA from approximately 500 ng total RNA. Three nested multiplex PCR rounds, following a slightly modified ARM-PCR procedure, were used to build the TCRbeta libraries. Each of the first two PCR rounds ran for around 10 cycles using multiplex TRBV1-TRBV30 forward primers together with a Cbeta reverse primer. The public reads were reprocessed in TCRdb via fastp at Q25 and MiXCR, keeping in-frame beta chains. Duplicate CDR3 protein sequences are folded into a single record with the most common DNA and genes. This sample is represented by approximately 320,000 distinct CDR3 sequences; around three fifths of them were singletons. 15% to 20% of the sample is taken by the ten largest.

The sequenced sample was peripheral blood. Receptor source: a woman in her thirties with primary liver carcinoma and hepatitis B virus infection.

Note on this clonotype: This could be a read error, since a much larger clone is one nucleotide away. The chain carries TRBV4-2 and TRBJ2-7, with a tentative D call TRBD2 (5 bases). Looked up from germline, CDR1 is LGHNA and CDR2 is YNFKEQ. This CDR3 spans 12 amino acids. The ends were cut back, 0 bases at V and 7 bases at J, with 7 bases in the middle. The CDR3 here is CASSQEGREQYF. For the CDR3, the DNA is TGTGCCAGCAGCCAAGAAGGGAGAGAGCAGTACTTC.

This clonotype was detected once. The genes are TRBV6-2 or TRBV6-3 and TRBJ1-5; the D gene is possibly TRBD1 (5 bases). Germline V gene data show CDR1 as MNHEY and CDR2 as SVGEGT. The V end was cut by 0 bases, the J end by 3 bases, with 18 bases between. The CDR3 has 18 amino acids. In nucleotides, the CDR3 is TGTGCCAGCAGTTACTCAGCCAGGGTGCCCTCCTTCAATCAGCCCCAGCATTTT. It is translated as CASSYSARVPSFNQPQHF.

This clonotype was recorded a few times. The CDR3 spells CAIQENSNQPQHF. The CDR3 region has the DNA TGTGCCATTCAGGAGAATAGCAATCAGCCCCAGCATTTT. The V gene is TRBV10-3, the J gene TRBJ1-5; D not resolved. Germline V gene sequence: CDR1 ENHRY, CDR2 SYGVKD. The CDR3 loop spans 13 amino acids. The V gene lost 9 bases and the J gene lost 0 bases, with 9 bases spanning the gap.

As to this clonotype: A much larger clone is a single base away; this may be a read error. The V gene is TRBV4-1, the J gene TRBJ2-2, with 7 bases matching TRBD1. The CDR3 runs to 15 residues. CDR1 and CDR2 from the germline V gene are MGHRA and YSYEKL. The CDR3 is CASSRTTGDTGELLF. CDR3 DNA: TGCGCCAGCAGCCGGACCACAGGGGACACCGGGGAGCTGCTTTTT.

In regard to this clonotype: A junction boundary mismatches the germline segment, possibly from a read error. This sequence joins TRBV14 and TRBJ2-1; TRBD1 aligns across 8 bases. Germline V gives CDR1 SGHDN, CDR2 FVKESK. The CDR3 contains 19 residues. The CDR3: CASSTTGQGPSRVGNEQFF. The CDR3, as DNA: TGTGCCAGCAGCACTACAGGACAGGGTCCCTCTCGTGTGGGCAATGAACAGTTCTTC.